This entry lists 25 T cell receptor beta chains sequenced from one sample in a study of response to subunit inactivated influenza vaccine (dated by TCRdb to 2016 to 2019). Libraries were built with RT-PCR. TCRdb records Illumina HiSeq 2500 as the sequencer. TCRdb reanalyzed the raw reads on its own, using fastp at Q25 for trimming and MiXCR for clone calling, and kept in-frame beta chains. Rows matching on CDR3 protein sequence are summarized as one entry with the most common DNA and genes. The table for this sample lists about 240,000 distinct CDR3 sequences; 9% to 15% of them were counted only once. 7.8% of the sample is in the top ten clones. Specimen: non-naive T cells sorted from PBMCs, collected around two weeks before vaccination. Interpreted using the paper, the cell subset or site label stands for: memory T cell fraction. The receptor source for this set is a man in his fifties who received an inactivated influenza vaccine. Donor details come from another sample of the same person, matched by shared clones.

The chain employs TRBV7-2 and TRBJ1-2; TRBD1 matches at 7 bases. Trimming removed 6 bases from V and 2 bases from J; junction bases left unmatched: 6. The CDR3 contains 14 residues. The germline V gene encodes CDR1 SGHTA and CDR2 FQGNSA. CDR3 DNA: TGTGCCAGCAGTACCGGGACAGAGAACTATGGCTACACCTTC. Its protein product is CASSTGTENYGYTF.

The chain recombines TRBV5-5 with TRBJ1-1, with D uncertain. CDR1 is SGHKS, CDR2 YYEKEE, per germline (reference sequence). V was cut by 2 bases and J by 2 bases, with 7 bases left in between. The CDR3 is made up of 13 amino acids. The CDR3 region is CASSFFVNTEAFF. The CDR3 coding sequence is TGTGCCAGCAGCTTTTTTGTAAACACTGAAGCTTTCTTT.

This clonotype occurred many times. V is TRBV10-3 and J is TRBJ2-1; TRBD2 agrees at 7 bases. V was pared by 10 bases and J by 0 bases, with 15 bases of the junction left unmatched. There are 17 residues in the CDR3. The germline CDR1 and CDR2 sequences are ENHRY and SYGVKD. The CDR3 sequence is CATLVPGGPLSYNEQFF. CDR3 in DNA: TGTGCCACTCTGGTGCCGGGAGGACCCCTCTCCTACAATGAGCAGTTCTTC.

There are a few counts of this clonotype. The chain recombines TRBV5-6 with TRBJ2-1, with D unclear. CDR1 is SGHDT, CDR2 YYEEEE, per germline. Trimming left V 1 base short and J 3 bases short, with 8 bases between. The CDR3 extends over 14 amino acids. CDR3 coding DNA: TGTGCCAGCAGCTTGCAGAGCATCTACAATGAGCAGTTCTTC. Translation gives CASSLQSIYNEQFF. The complete variable domain, with remaining parts taken from reference TRBV5-6 and TRBJ2-1, reads DAGVTQSPTHLIKTRGQQVTLRCSPKSGHDTVSWYQQALGQGPQFIFQYYEEEERQRGNFPDRFSGHQFPNYSSELNVNALLLGDSALYLCASSLQSIYNEQFFGPGTRLTVL.

This clonotype was found many times. The gene calls are TRBV5-1 and TRBJ2-1, with D possibly matching TRBD2 (6 bases). CDR1 is SGHRS and CDR2 is YFSETQ in the germline V gene. This CDR3 has 13 amino acids. V lost 1 base and J lost 6, with 8 bases in between. The CDR3 protein is CASSLSSGNEQFF. DNA for the CDR3: TGCGCCAGCAGCTTGAGTAGCGGCAATGAGCAGTTCTTC.

The chain has TRBV2 and TRBJ2-3, with D tentatively TRBD2 (5 bases). Trimming shortened V by 1 base and J by 4 bases, and 15 bases separated the two germline ends. This CDR3 comprises 16 residues. CDR1 and CDR2 (germline): SNHLY, FYNNEI. CDR3 protein: CASSEGPLRDADTQYF. CDR3 sequence (DNA): TGTGCCAGCAGTGAAGGTCCCCTCCGGGATGCAGATACGCAGTATTTT.

This clonotype was seen many times. This chain links TRBV12-3 or TRBV12-4 with TRBJ1-1; the D is unclear. The V and J ends lost 6 bases and 4 bases respectively, with 15 bases between them. The CDR3 extends over 14 amino acids. The CDR3 DNA sequence: TGTGCCAGCAGACCCTGGGTGGGGATCACTGAAGCTTTCTTT. This encodes CASRPWVGITEAFF.

There are a few counts of this clonotype. The rearrangement uses TRBV11-2 and TRBJ1-2; no clear D. Germline values: CDR1 SGHAT, CDR2 FQNNGV. Trimming cost V 0 bases and J 7 bases, with 9 bases left between them. This CDR3 comprises 13 residues. The CDR3 reads CASSLDPEGGYTF. The DNA for the CDR3 is TGTGCCAGCAGCTTAGATCCAGAGGGTGGCTACACCTTC.

The chain's CDR3 is CASSLDLATNEQFF. In nucleotides, the CDR3 is TGTGCCAGCAGCCTCGACCTAGCAACCAATGAGCAGTTCTTC. The chain joins TRBV11-2 to TRBJ2-1; D perhaps matches TRBD2 (5 bases). V lost 5 bases and J 6 bases, leaving 14 bases between the germline ends. Germline values: CDR1 SGHAT, CDR2 FQNNGV. The CDR3 covers 14 residues. The complete variable domain, with remaining parts taken from reference TRBV11-2 and TRBJ2-1, reads EAGVAQSPRYKIIEKRQSVAFWCNPISGHATLYWYQQILGQGPKLLIQFQNNGVVDDSQLPKDRFSAERLKGVDSTLKIQPAKLEDSAVYLCASSLDLATNEQFFGPGTRLTVL.

This clonotype was counted between two and nine times. J is TRBJ2-3 and V is TRBV7-9; the D gene could be TRBD1 or TRBD2 (5 bases each). Germline CDR1 and CDR2: SEHNR and FQNEAQ (reference sequence). The CDR3 is 15 residues long. The V and J ends lost 1 base and 2 bases respectively, with 10 bases between them. The CDR3 loop is CASSLGGAATDTQYF. CDR3 sequence (DNA): TGTGCCAGCAGCTTAGGAGGGGCCGCCACAGATACGCAGTATTTT.

On this clonotype itself: A much more abundant neighbour one base away suggests this may be a read error. The chain employs TRBV5-1 and TRBJ2-3; the D is unclear. The CDR3 has 15 residues. Germline values: CDR1 SGHRS, CDR2 YFSETQ. The CDR3: CDSSLASDRTDTQYF. The CDR3 DNA reads TGCGACAGCAGCTTGGCCAGCGACCGCACAGATACGCAGTATTTT.

This clonotype was observed a handful of times. This chain uses TRBV5-6 with TRBJ2-5, with 7 bases fitting TRBD1. Germline CDR1 and CDR2: SGHDT and YYEEEE. The CDR3 totals 13 residues. V lost 5 bases, J lost 5 bases, and 6 bases stayed unmatched. Here the CDR3 DNA reads TGTGCCAGCAGTGGCGACAGGGTCGAGACCCAGTACTTC. This sequence encodes CASSGDRVETQYF. Together with reference TRBV5-6 and TRBJ2-5, the CDR3 gives the full variable domain: DAGVTQSPTHLIKTRGQQVTLRCSPKSGHDTVSWYQQALGQGPQFIFQYYEEEERQRGNFPDRFSGHQFPNYSSELNVNALLLGDSALYLCASSGDRVETQYFGPGTRLLVL.

The CDR3 coding sequence is TGTGCCAGCAGTTTAAACCGGGGCGGTAATAATTCACCCCTCCACTTT. It specifies CASSLNRGGNNSPLHF. The chain uses TRBV2 and TRBJ1-6; D might be TRBD1 (5 bases). V was cut by 5 bases and J by 5 bases, with 16 bases left in between. CDR3 length: 16 residues. From germline, CDR1 is SNHLY and CDR2 FYNNEI.

With regard to this clonotype: Since a much larger clone is just one base distant, this may be a read error. The chain joins TRBV7-9 to TRBJ2-4; D perhaps matches TRBD2 (6 bases). Trimming stripped 0 bases from V and 8 bases from J, with 11 bases between. Germline V gene data show CDR1 as SEHNR and CDR2 as FQNEAQ (reference sequence). The CDR3 spans 14 residues. This chain's CDR3 is CASSLARGGDIQYF. The CDR3 bases are TGTGCCAGCAGCTTAGCTAGAGGAGGGGACATTCAGTACTTC.

This clonotype appeared a few times. This chain joins TRBV3-1 and TRBJ2-2; D not resolved. The V end was cut by 1 base, the J end by 3 bases, with 3 bases between. This CDR3 comprises 13 residues. Germline V gives CDR1 LGHDT, CDR2 YNNKEL (reference sequence). In DNA form, the CDR3 reads TGTGCCAGCAGCCAAGTCTACACCGGGGAGCTGTTTTTT. This gives the protein CASSQVYTGELFF.

The chain couples TRBV7-3 to TRBJ2-2, with 10 bases that match TRBD2. The CDR3 has 16 amino acids. Germline V gene lookup returns CDR1 SGHTA and CDR2 FQGTGA. The junction had 5 bases not matched to a gene; V was cut back by 2 bases and J by 5 bases. This CDR3 is CASSLLAGVSTGELFF. Here the CDR3 DNA reads TGTGCCAGCAGCTTACTAGCGGGAGTTTCTACCGGGGAGCTGTTTTTT.

The chain links TRBV28 to TRBJ2-1; 9 positions agree with TRBD2. Trimming took 3 bases from V and 5 from J; bases not matched to a gene: 8. The CDR3 has 16 amino acids. Germline CDR1 reads MDHEN; CDR2 reads SYDVKM. This CDR3 reads CASSFATSGTNNEQFF. CDR3 sequence (DNA): TGTGCCAGCAGTTTTGCGACTAGCGGTACTAACAATGAGCAGTTCTTC. Using reference TRBV28 and TRBJ2-1 for the parts outside the CDR3, the full variable domain is DVKVTQSSRYLVKRTGEKVFLECVQDMDHENMFWYRQDPGLGLRLIYFSYDVKMKEKGDIPEGYSVSREKKERFSLILESASTNQTSMYLCASSFATSGTNNEQFFGPGTRLTVL.

This clonotype was seen many times. The V gene is TRBV6-2 or TRBV6-3, the J gene TRBJ1-5; D may be TRBD1 (5 bases). CDR3 length equals 13 residues. Trimming stripped 6 bases from V and 6 bases from J, with 12 bases between. Germline V gene sequence: CDR1 MNHEY, CDR2 SVGEGT. Here the CDR3 reads CASRAIDSQPQHF. Written as DNA, the CDR3 is TGTGCCAGCAGAGCTATAGACAGTCAGCCCCAGCATTTT.

This clonotype was seen a few times. The V and J genes are TRBV6-5 and TRBJ2-3; 7 bases are a match to TRBD2. In germline, CDR1 is MNHEY, CDR2 SVGAGI. V was clipped by 0 bases and J by 3 bases; unmatched bases: 3. The CDR3 totals 15 residues. The CDR3, as DNA: TGTGCCAGCAGTTACTCGTGGGGGGGGACAGATACGCAGTATTTT. The encoded protein is CASSYSWGGTDTQYF.

This clonotype was counted only a few times. The chain couples TRBV28 to TRBJ1-2; D not certain. The CDR3 loop spans 11 amino acids. The V gene lost 5 bases and the J gene lost 5 bases, with 6 bases spanning the gap. Germline loops: CDR1 MDHEN, CDR2 SYDVKM. CDR3 sequence reads: CASSAGYGYTF. The CDR3 nucleotides are TGTGCCAGCAGTGCGGGGTATGGCTACACCTTC.

A few counts support this clonotype. J is TRBJ2-5 and V is TRBV28; unclear D gene. Germline values: CDR1 MDHEN, CDR2 SYDVKM. With 5 bases removed from V and 5 bases from J, the gap between germline ends came to 21 bases. The CDR3 is 16 amino acids. The CDR3 nucleotides are TGTGCCAGCAGTCCCTATCTCGGACGGGTAGTGGAGACCCAGTACTTC. The encoded protein is CASSPYLGRVVETQYF.

This clonotype has a handful of counts. The J gene is TRBJ2-1, the V gene TRBV11-2; 8 bases agree with TRBD1. CDR3 length: 13 amino acids. Germline V gives CDR1 SGHAT, CDR2 FQNNGV. The J segment lost 6 bases and the V segment lost 6 bases, leaving 4 bases of the junction unmatched. The CDR3 DNA reads as TGTGCCAGCAGGCAGACAGGGGTCAATGAGCAGTTCTTC. Translating gives CASRQTGVNEQFF.

The chain recombines TRBV7-2 with TRBJ2-2; 10 bases fit TRBD2. This CDR3 region has 15 residues. Germline lookup yields CDR1 SGHTA and CDR2 FQGNSA. V lost 6 bases, J lost 7 bases, and 8 bases stayed unmatched. The CDR3 region is CASRTLAGVVGELFF. The CDR3 bases are TGTGCCAGCAGGACCCTAGCGGGAGTGGTCGGGGAGCTGTTTTTT.

Comments on this clonotype: At one of its ends the junction is not consistent with the germline gene, which may arise from a read error. The chain joins TRBV7-2 to TRBJ2-1; tentatively, D is TRBD2 (5 bases). This CDR3 spans 14 amino acids. Germline V lookup: CDR1 SGHTA, CDR2 FQGNSA. CDR3 nucleotides: TGTGCCAGCACCGACCGGGATACAATGAGTGACTGGATCTTC. Its translation is CASTDRDTMSDWIF.

In its sample, this clonotype was seen many times. The chain uses TRBV7-2 and TRBJ2-3, with TRBD1 identical over 7 bases. Germline-derived CDR1 and CDR2 are SGHTA and FQGNSA. With 5 bases clipped from V and 0 bases from J, the junction kept 5 bases outside the gene matches. The CDR3 extends over 15 amino acids. The CDR3 nucleotides read TGTGCCAGCAGCAGAGGGACAGTGAGCACAGATACGCAGTATTTT. Translated, it gives CASSRGTVSTDTQYF. Full variable domain (outside the CDR3, taken from reference TRBV7-2 and TRBJ2-3): GAGVSQSPSNKVTEKGKDVELRCDPISGHTALYWYRQSLGQGLEFLIYFQGNSAPDKSGLPSDRFSAERTGGSVSTLTIQRTQQEDSAVYLCASSRGTVSTDTQYFGPGTRLTVL.